The text below deals with one T cell receptor (beta chain). This CDR3 has 15 residues. Germline values: CDR1 KGHSH, CDR2 LQKENI. Trimming pared 2 bases from V and 7 bases from J, leaving 15 bases between. These data are taken from a study of blood T cell repertoires in COVID-19. Here immunoSEQ multiplex PCR was the method, and the copy in TCRdb shows in-frame clones only, minus some. The data hold 250,000 to 350,000 clones, with around 90% observed a single time. The TCR was taken from a woman younger than 45 who had recovered from COVID-19. The sample consisted of PBMCs or T cells enriched from blood (not recorded which). This chain joins TRBV18 and TRBJ1-3; D perhaps matches TRBD1 (5 bases). CDR3 region: CASSPGTPRGNTIYF. Written as DNA, the CDR3 is TGTGCCAGCTCACCAGGGACCCCTCGGGGGAACACCATATATTTT.